These 15 T cell receptor beta chains originate from one sample sequenced in a study of blood T cell repertoires in COVID-19 (TCRdb year 2020). The library was prepared using the immunoSEQ multiplex PCR assay. TCRdb holds this immuneACCESS table with in-frame rearrangements only. Some clones are missing; in checked studies, unresolved V genes explain under half, and the rest has no known cause. The sample table holds tens of thousands of clones, of which roughly 87% were seen once. The ten largest clones take up around 16% of the sample. Sequencing was carried out using peripheral blood. Source of these receptors: a male donor with acute or convalescent COVID-19.

The gene calls are TRBV7-2 and TRBJ2-7, with TRBD1 identical over 8 bases. V trimming: 1 base; J trimming: 3 bases; junction bases outside the gene matches: 5. This CDR3 contains 15 residues. The germline V gene encodes CDR1 SGHTA and CDR2 FQGNSA. CDR3 residues: CASSLVQGALYEQYF. The CDR3 DNA is TGTGCCAGCAGCTTAGTCCAGGGGGCCCTCTACGAGCAGTACTTC.

The chain employs TRBV5-1 and TRBJ2-3; D unresolved. The germline V gene encodes CDR1 SGHRS and CDR2 YFSETQ. CDR3 size: 16 residues. Trimming left V 0 bases short and J 4 bases short, with 15 bases between. CDR3 region: CASSLGTIQVADTQYF. CDR3 nucleotide sequence: TGCGCCAGCAGCTTGGGTACTATCCAAGTAGCAGATACGCAGTATTTT.

The chain is built from TRBV29-1 and TRBJ2-1, with TRBD1 matching over 7 bases. V lost 6 bases, J lost 12 bases, and 14 bases stayed unmatched. CDR1 is SQVTM and CDR2 is ANQGSEA in the germline V gene. The CDR3 loop spans 13 amino acids. The CDR3 DNA follows: TGCAGCGTCCAAGACGGGACAGTGGCGGGGCAGTTCTTC. It codes for CSVQDGTVAGQFF.

V and J are TRBV6-5 and TRBJ1-2; weak D call: TRBD1 (5 bases). CDR3 length: 14 residues. Germline CDR1 and CDR2: MNHEY and SVGAGI. Trimming removed 0 bases at V and 3 bases at J, with 8 bases between. For the CDR3, the DNA is TGTGCCAGCAGTTACTCCCAGGGTTACTATGGCTACACCTTC. Protein product: CASSYSQGYYGYTF.

This clone was seen many times. The rearrangement joins TRBV2 to TRBJ1-1; D uncertain. Deletions cut 3 bases from V and 10 bases from J, with 9 bases between. The germline V gene encodes CDR1 SNHLY and CDR2 FYNNEI. This CDR3 spans 11 amino acids. The CDR3 here is CASSEASPAFF. The CDR3 nucleotides are TGTGCCAGCAGTGAGGCTAGCCCAGCTTTCTTT. Combining the CDR3 with reference TRBV2 and TRBJ1-1 gives the whole variable domain EPEVTQTPSHQVTQMGQEVILRCVPISNHLYFYWYRQILGQKVEFLVSFYNNEISEKSEIFDDQFSVERPDGSNFTLKIRSTKLEDSAMYFCASSEASPAFFGQGTRLTVV.

This chain joins TRBV7-6 and TRBJ1-4, with 9 bases matching TRBD1. After removal of 1 base from V and 6 bases from J, the junction contained 9 bases not matched to a gene. This CDR3 region has 17 residues. CDR1 is SGHVS and CDR2 is FNYEAQ in the germline V gene. CDR3: CASSLVPEGQGDEKLFF. Here the CDR3 DNA reads TGTGCCAGCAGCTTAGTCCCTGAGGGACAGGGAGATGAAAAACTGTTTTTT.

The chain has TRBV2 and TRBJ2-1; TRBD1 aligns across 9 bases. Germline loops: CDR1 SNHLY, CDR2 FYNNEI. CDR3 length equals 14 residues. After removal of 6 bases from V and 7 bases from J, the junction contained 7 bases not matched to a gene. For the CDR3, the DNA is TGTGCCAGCAGGTGGACAGGGGTACTAAATGAGCAGTTCTTC. This sequence encodes CASRWTGVLNEQFF.

This chain connects TRBV7-9 to TRBJ1-4; 7 bases fit TRBD1. The V gene end was trimmed by 5 bases and the J gene end by 0 bases; junction bases not matched to a gene: 6. There are 16 residues in the CDR3. Per the germline V gene, CDR1 is SEHNR and CDR2 is FQNEAQ (reference sequence). Here the CDR3 reads CASSPGTVATNEKLFF. The CDR3 coding sequence is TGTGCCAGCAGCCCCGGGACAGTTGCAACTAATGAAAAACTGTTTTTT.

The chain couples TRBV7-6 to TRBJ2-6, with TRBD2 as a possible D gene (5 bases). Looked up from germline, CDR1 is SGHVS and CDR2 is FNYEAQ. Trimming took off 5 bases at V and 3 bases at J, with 17 bases between the two ends. The CDR3 runs 17 residues. CDR3 nucleotides: TGTGCCAGCAGCCCCAGGACTGGCACCTTTGGGGCCAACGTCCTGACTTTC. It yields the protein CASSPRTGTFGANVLTF.

This chain connects TRBV3-1 (or the pseudogene TRBV3-2) to TRBJ1-1; D ambiguous. Trimming removed 1 base at V and 1 base at J, with 7 bases between. The CDR3 is made up of 14 amino acids. Germline loops: CDR1 LGHDT, CDR2 YNNKEL (reference sequence). The CDR3 is CASSQGRGNTEAFF. The CDR3, as DNA: TGTGCCAGCAGCCAAGGCCGGGGGAACACTGAAGCTTTCTTT.

J is TRBJ1-6 and V is TRBV7-8, with TRBD1 as a possible D gene (6 bases). The length of the CDR3 is 14 residues. The V gene's germline CDR1 is SGHVS and CDR2 FQNEAQ. The V gene lost 8 bases and the J gene lost 6 bases, with 14 bases spanning the gap. The CDR3 region is CASRIGGINSPLHF. In nucleotides, the CDR3 is TGTGCCAGCCGGATAGGGGGTATTAATTCACCCCTCCACTTT.

The rearrangement links TRBV5-1 to TRBJ2-3, with D unclear. This CDR3 spans 17 amino acids. CDR1 and CDR2 (germline): SGHRS, YFSETQ. The V and J ends lost 0 bases and 2 bases respectively, with 16 bases between them. The CDR3 nucleotides are TGCGCCAGCAGCTTGGGGGTCTACCTGGGCGACACAGATACGCAGTATTTT. It is translated as CASSLGVYLGDTDTQYF.

J is TRBJ2-1 and V is TRBV9, with D possibly TRBD2 on 6 matching bases. The CDR3 spans 14 residues. Germline loops: CDR1 SGDLS, CDR2 YYNGEE. Trimming took 3 bases from V and 3 from J, leaving 10 bases between them. Written as DNA, the CDR3 is TGTGCCAGCAGCGCGGGAGCCGACTACAATGAGCAGTTCTTC. It codes for CASSAGADYNEQFF.

Details on this clone: This same CDR3 is encoded by further DNA sequences in the sample. This chain links TRBV5-6 with TRBJ1-1; no clear D gene. Germline CDR1 is SGHDT and CDR2 is YYEEEE. The CDR3 runs to 14 residues. The ends were cut back, 0 bases at V and 2 bases at J, with 8 bases in the middle. Written as DNA, the CDR3 is TGTGCCAGCAGCTTGGCCGAGAGAAACACTGAAGCTTTCTTT. Its protein product is CASSLAERNTEAFF.

The rearrangement joins TRBV27 to TRBJ2-7; TRBD2 is a possible D gene (6 bases). CDR1 and CDR2 from the germline V gene are MNHEY and SMNVEV (reference sequence). Trimming shortened V by 8 bases and J by 6 bases, and 14 bases separated the two germline ends. This CDR3 is 12 amino acids long. The CDR3 DNA reads as TGTGCCAGCGCCTCGGGGGTCGGCGAGCAGTACTTC. Its translation: CASASGVGEQYF.